The 7 T cell receptor beta chains below were found in one sample sequenced in a study of OX40 agonist ivuxolimab in advanced cancers. Library construction relied on the immunoSEQ multiplex PCR assay. TCRdb stores this immuneACCESS table with in-frame sequences only. Part of the clones is absent; in the studies checked, under half of the shortfall reflects unresolved V genes, and no reason is known for the rest. This sample has fewer than 90,000 clones in its table, and more than 80% of those were observed once. The ten largest clones add up to 0.8% to 1.1% of the sample. The sequencing here drew on CD4+ or CD8+ T cells sorted from blood, taken in a trial of the OX40 agonist ivuxolimab. All receptors come from an adult with an advanced solid tumor such as melanoma, head and neck, liver or kidney cancer.

The chain joins TRBV5-1 to TRBJ1-1; D is ambiguous. V was clipped by 2 bases and J by 4 bases, with 12 bases between them. This CDR3 region has 14 residues. CDR1 and CDR2 from the germline V gene are SGHRS and YFSETQ. The chain's CDR3 is CASSFGELGTEAFF. CDR3 DNA: TGCGCCAGCAGCTTTGGGGAGCTGGGCACTGAAGCTTTCTTT. Together with reference TRBV5-1 and TRBJ1-1, the CDR3 gives the full variable domain: KAGVTQTPRYLIKTRGQQVTLSCSPISGHRSVSWYQQTPGQGLQFLFEYFSETQRNKGNFPGRFSGRQFSNSRSEMNVSTLELGDSALYLCASSFGELGTEAFFGQGTRLTVV.

The chain combines TRBV5-4 with TRBJ2-5; D is perhaps TRBD1 (5 bases). Germline V gene sequence: CDR1 SGHNT, CDR2 YYREEE (reference sequence). Trimming pared 1 base from V and 1 base from J, leaving 11 bases between. The CDR3 contains 15 residues. The CDR3 DNA is TGTGCCAGCAGCTTGAAGGTCAGGGTCCAAGAGACCCAGTACTTC. It specifies CASSLKVRVQETQYF.

This clone was seen many times. V is TRBV7-7 and J is TRBJ2-4, with 10 bases identical to TRBD1. Germline assignment: CDR1 SSHAT and CDR2 FNYEAQ (reference sequence). This CDR3 is 18 amino acids long. Unmatched junction bases numbered 10, after V lost 1 base and J lost 4 bases. The CDR3 here is CASSLGVSGTGVKNIQYF. The DNA of the CDR3 is TGTGCCAGCAGCTTAGGAGTCTCCGGGACAGGGGTTAAAAACATTCAGTACTTC.

The V call is TRBV29-1, the J call TRBJ2-1, with D unresolved. Germline V gene lookup returns CDR1 SQVTM and CDR2 ANQGSEA. V lost 3 bases and J lost 7, with 19 bases in between. The CDR3 spans 15 residues. In DNA form, the CDR3 reads TGCAGCGTTGACGTCCCGCAGATAAGCAATAATGAGCAGTTCTTC. This translates into CSVDVPQISNNEQFF.

This clone was detected only once. The chain combines TRBV7-2 with TRBJ1-2; D not certain. Germline CDR1 and CDR2: SGHTA and FQGNSA. Trimming took 5 bases from V and 6 from J, leaving 25 bases between them. The CDR3 covers 17 residues. Here the CDR3 reads CASSPGRRESPGNGYTF. DNA for the CDR3: TGTGCCAGCAGCCCCGGTCGGAGGGAAAGCCCCGGGAATGGCTACACCTTC.

This chain connects TRBV5-1 to TRBJ2-2; TRBD1 matches at 9 bases. Per germline, CDR1 SGHRS and CDR2 YFSETQ. CDR3 size: 17 residues. Trimming at V came to 0 bases and at J to 7 bases, leaving 10 bases not matched to a gene. This CDR3 is CASSLGRGTGFDGELFF. CDR3 DNA: TGCGCCAGCAGCTTGGGAAGGGGGACAGGGTTCGACGGGGAGCTGTTTTTT.

The chain combines TRBV19 with TRBJ2-3; D could derive from TRBD1 or TRBD2 (5 bases each). This CDR3 is built from 13 residues. In germline, CDR1 is LNHDA, CDR2 SQIVND (reference sequence). V gave up 1 base and J gave up 4 bases, with 6 bases separating them. The CDR3: CASSIGGADTQYF. DNA of the CDR3: TGTGCCAGTAGTATAGGAGGGGCAGATACGCAGTATTTT.